This T cell receptor beta chain was sequenced during a study of T cell responses to AZD1222 COVID-19 vaccine. Broader study findings: Donors were largely white British and mainly female; clonal diversity was possibly underestimated. The span of vaccine-associated CD4 TCRs extended across spike, with dominance at 160-218 and 743-854. Vaccination with two AZD1222 doses was followed by a rise in Spike-specific TCR breadth and depth. Baseline testing showed seropositivity in only a handful of AZD1222 recipients.

Sequencing used immunoSEQ multiplex PCR; TCRdb keeps in-frame clones, though not all of them. The sample holds approximately 180,000 clones, approximately 90% seen once. Germline V gene data show CDR1 as SQVTM and CDR2 as ANQGSEA. Trimming pared 6 bases from V and 3 bases from J, leaving 12 bases between. The CDR3 is 13 amino acids. Notes on this clone: What it binds is not known.

The genes are TRBV29-1 and TRBJ1-5, with a possible D match to TRBD1 (5 bases). This sequence was found in an adult who received the MenACWY meningococcal vaccine as a control. Sequencing used peripheral blood, obtained 28 days after the second dose of the MenACWY control vaccine. The chain's CDR3 is CSVATGPNQPQHF. The CDR3 DNA sequence: TGCAGCGTGGCCACAGGTCCCAATCAGCCCCAGCATTTT.